This passage covers 2 T cell receptor beta chains from one sample sequenced in a study of T cell repertoires in cytomegalovirus infection. TCRdb used MiXCR to reprocess the reads, holding one entry per CDR3 protein. This repertoire shows approximately 910,000 distinct CDR3 sequences, 31% found once; its top ten account for around 15%. What these receptors recognize is not known. The input for sequencing was cultured CD8+ T cells from PBMCs, taken from culture after CMV antigen stimulation. These receptor sequences come from a human donor in good health (CMV status not recorded). Some clones in this sample may be carry-over from other donors' samples.

This clonotype was recorded a few times. The chain couples TRBV7-9 to TRBJ2-6; 8 nucleotides align to TRBD2. Germline CDR1 and CDR2: SEHNR and FQNEAQ (reference sequence). This CDR3 has 17 amino acids. V lost 5 bases and J lost 0; bases outside the gene matches: 6. CDR3 residues: CASSHRGGISGANVLTF. For the CDR3, the DNA is TGTGCCAGCAGCCACCGGGGGGGGATCTCTGGGGCCAACGTCCTGACTTTC. Full variable domain (remainder filled in from reference TRBV7-9 and TRBJ2-6): DTGVSQNPRHKITKRGQNVTFRCDPISEHNRLYWYRQTLGQGPEFLTYFQNEAQLEKSRLLSDRFSAERPKGSFSTLEIQRTEQGDSAMYLCASSHRGGISGANVLTFGAGSRLTVL.

V and J are TRBV5-4 and TRBJ2-3; D not certain. Trimming removed 6 bases at V and 2 bases at J, with 10 bases between. Germline lookup yields CDR1 SGHNT and CDR2 YYREEE (reference sequence). This CDR3 is built from 13 residues. The CDR3 reads CASIDGATDTQYF. The CDR3 region has the DNA TGTGCCAGCATCGACGGAGCCACAGATACGCAGTATTTT.